The subject of this entry is one TCR beta chain. Its antigen is still unknown. No quality values exist for individual bases; no much larger clone is one base distant. The cysteine opens and the phenylalanine closes a CDR3 of 14 amino acids. Kept here is only the CDR3 DNA, which spans 42 bases and is read in frame from base 1. Between the V and J ends, shortened by 7 bases and 1 base respectively, the junction contains 13 bases. CDR1 and CDR2, per the germline V gene, are MDHEN and SYDVKM. This record comes from a study of T cells in Graves' hyperthyroidism and ophthalmopathy (dated by TCRdb to between 2019 and 2020). For the wider study: Peripheral blood was collected at initial diagnosis, before any treatment. To identify distinguishing TCR V-J signatures, a discovery cohort of 90 to 100 patients was used, comprising under 45 with Graves' ophthalmopathy and 57 with stable Graves' hyperthyroidism. According to the paper, TCR Vbeta CDR3 sequencing was carried out on some 140 peripheral blood samples, which came from 40 to 45 ophthalmopathy, some 73 hyperthyroidism and approximately 17 progressor patients. In addition, the study compared T-cell repertoires in thyroid tissue and in blood from 6 or 7 Graves' hyperthyroidism patients. Once sampling was done, hyperthyroidism patients were given methimazole at a starting dose of 30 mg daily, whereas ophthalmopathy patients were given high-dose intravenous methylprednisolone. The roughly 91 discovery patients were randomly divided into training and test sets at a 7:3 ratio. An independent validation cohort of some 18 hyperthyroidism patients and 17 patients who later progressed to ophthalmopathy tested prospective prediction of ophthalmopathy.

Overall study results and their limits: Most expanded thyroid clonotypes (frequency above 0.001) were also found in blood, which suggests that blood repertoires may mirror thyroid immune responses. A model built on a 13 V-J signature distinguished ophthalmopathy from stable hyperthyroidism, reaching over 85% sensitivity and approximately 81% specificity in cross-validation and 80%/75% in testing. In validation, the model predicted progression to ophthalmopathy a median of about 6.5 months before onset, with 70% to 71% sensitivity and roughly 73% specificity. No statistical method was used to set the sample size in advance, and investigators knew the group allocation.

The TCR beta CDR3 regions were amplified from RNA transcripts. For the first round of RT-PCR on the TCR CDR3, the HTBI primer set was used together with the Qiagen OneStep RT-PCR kit. Libraries were constructed in a second round of multiplex PCR, after which size selection and purification were carried out. Libraries were sequenced paired-end with 100 bp reads on an Illumina HiSeq2000. Processing in the source paper ran as follows. SOAPnuke was used to process the raw data, removing reads that contained adapters or uncalled bases, had a mean Phred below 15, or lacked an exact match to the constant primer or identifier. High-quality paired reads were merged using COPE v1.2.5, and each unique nucleotide sequence was defined as a clonotype. MiTCR v1.1 was used to align the clonotypes against IMGT TRBV, TRBD and TRBJ reference segments. Analysis was restricted to V-J combinations with a frequency above 0.0001, which covered approximately 99% of repertoires. The TCS score was defined as F50 (clonal expansion) divided by E x V (chaos), with BLOSUM62-based TCRdist calculated between CDR3 peptides within each V-J. Welch's t-statistics and random forest reduced 450 to 600 V-J features to 10 to 15, which were used in a naive Bayes classifier (R e1071). TCRdb itself trimmed the public reads at Q25 with fastp, ran MiXCR and retained productive beta chains. One record per CDR3 amino acid sequence lists the most common genes and DNA. These V and J calls derive from TCRdb rather than the authors' analysis. This sample has 550,000 to 650,000 distinct CDR3 sequences in its table, and 12% to 15% of those were observed once. In total, the top ten clones hold over 11% of the sample.

Graves' hyperthyroidism was defined as stable when no progression to ophthalmopathy occurred over 18 months of follow-up. Hyperthyroidism patients were newly diagnosed, had a disease duration of under 2 months, and were aged 18 to 65 years. Patients with uncontrolled infections, other autoimmune diseases, pregnancy or lactation were excluded. Clinical symptoms, serum thyroxine and TRAb, thyroid ultrasound, and orbital computed tomography formed the basis for the diagnoses. Ficoll-Paque density gradient centrifugation was used to isolate PBMCs from around 10 ml of fresh peripheral blood. Trizol reagent was used to extract total RNA, and RNA quality was then checked on an Agilent 2100 Bioanalyzer.

The TCR was taken from a woman in her thirties or forties with Graves' hyperthyroidism. The chain couples TRBV28 to TRBJ1-1; the D gene lacks a confident call. The sequenced sample was blood. Here is the DNA: TGTGCCAGCACTTCATGGCGAGAGAACACTGAAGCTTTCTTT. Translated, it gives CASTSWRENTEAFF.